Listed below are T cell receptor beta chains from one sample, sequenced in a study of T cells in Graves' hyperthyroidism and ophthalmopathy. Each CDR3 protein is one row after TCRdb ran MiXCR on the multiplex PCR reads. The sample includes 300,000 to 500,000 distinct CDR3 sequences, roughly 13% of them seen just once. Sequenced: blood. These receptors all stem from a man over 45 with Graves' ophthalmopathy. Each CDR3 is given with its conserved first and last residue. A D gene is named only where the DNA matches it firmly. Clone size is not always given. Where it is, it says once, few, many or a class for expanded clones.

clone size	V gene	D gene	J gene	CDR3 DNA	CDR3 protein
many	TRBV20-1	TRBD2	TRBJ2-2	TGCAGTGCTAGAGAGGGGACTAGCGGGAGTGCCAACACCGGGGAGCTGTTTTTT	CSAREGTSGSANTGELFF
few	TRBV5-1	.	TRBJ2-7	TGCGCCAGCAGCTTGGCTGGGCAGCCACTCTACGAGCAGTACTTC	CASSLAGQPLYEQYF
.	TRBV6-9	.	TRBJ2-6	TGTGCCAGCAGTTACGGCGAATTGAGCTCTGGGGCCAACGTCCTGACTTTC	CASSYGELSSGANVLTF
many	TRBV3-1	.	TRBJ1-2	TGTGCCAGCAGCCAACTGGAGTATGGCTACACCTTC	CASSQLEYGYTF
many	TRBV11-3	TRBD1	TRBJ2-1	TGTGCCAGCAGCTTAGCCTCGGGACAGAGCTCCTACAATGAGCAGTTCTTC	CASSLASGQSSYNEQFF
many	TRBV10-3	TRBD1	TRBJ2-7	TGTGCCGCCCAAAGGGACAGGGAGTCTGGCGAGCAGTACTTC	CAAQRDRESGEQYF
few	TRBV24-1	.	TRBJ1-1	TGTGCCACCAGTGGCCCCGGGACATTGAACACTGAAGCTTTCTTT	CATSGPGTLNTEAFF
.	TRBV6-2/TRBV6-3	.	TRBJ2-1	TGTGCCACAAGAAGACAGGCGAGCTCCTACAATGAGCAGTTCTTC	CATRRQASSYNEQFF
many	TRBV5-1	.	TRBJ2-7	TGCGCCAGCAGGTTGGAGGGGGGAGGCGACGAGCAGTACTTC	CASRLEGGGDEQYF
.	TRBV7-9	TRBD1	TRBJ2-2	TGTGCCAGCAGCTTAAAGGGGGCGAGAACCGGGGAGCTGTTTTTT	CASSLKGARTGELFF
many	TRBV10-2	.	TRBJ1-1	TGCGCCAGCAGTGCGGGGCCCACTGAAGCTTTCTTT	CASSAGPTEAFF
many	TRBV7-2	TRBD1	TRBJ2-7	TGTGCCAGCAGCTTTGACAGGGCATCAACCTACGAGCAGTACTTC	CASSFDRASTYEQYF
.	TRBV20-1	.	TRBJ2-5	TGCAGTGCTAGGGAACATCACTTC	CSAREHHF
few	TRBV27	.	TRBJ2-2	TGTGCCAGCAGTTTCCGCGGTGACACCGGGGAGCTGTTTTTT	CASSFRGDTGELFF
.	TRBV4-1	.	TRBJ2-2	TGCGCCAGCAGCCGGAAACCTCAGCCTGACAGGAACACCGGGGAGCTGTTTTTT	CASSRKPQPDRNTGELFF
.	TRBV12-3/TRBV12-4	TRBD1	TRBJ2-6	TGTGCCAGCAGTTTAGGGACAGGTTCCTCTGGGGCCAACGTCCTGACTTTC	CASSLGTGSSGANVLTF
.	TRBV5-5	.	TRBJ1-6	TGTGCCAGCAGCGGACGGTGGATGAATAATTCACCCCTCCACTTT	CASSGRWMNNSPLHF
many	TRBV30	.	TRBJ2-1	TGTGCCTGGAGTGTAGGTGGGACTTCCTACAATGAGCAGTTCTTC	CAWSVGGTSYNEQFF
few	TRBV4-2	TRBD2	TRBJ2-3	TGTGCCAGCAGCCAAGAATCCGCGGGGGGGGCCAGCACGGATACGCAGTATTTT	CASSQESAGGASTDTQYF
.	TRBV28	.	TRBJ2-7	TGTGCCAGCAGTTTAAAGGGCGGAAGCGACGAGCAGTACTTC	CASSLKGGSDEQYF